The 31 T cell receptor beta chains below come from one sample, sequenced in a study of OX40 agonist ivuxolimab in advanced cancers. Profiling relied on immunoSEQ multiplex PCR, and the TCRdb table lists in-frame clones only, not all of them. Of 50,000 to 60,000 clones in the sample, roughly 90% were seen once. Sequenced material: CD4+ or CD8+ T cells sorted from blood, taken in a trial of the OX40 agonist ivuxolimab. These receptors were collected from an adult with an advanced solid tumor such as melanoma, head and neck, liver or kidney cancer.

The V gene is TRBV7-9, the J gene TRBJ1-1; D not certain. CDR3 length equals 15 residues. Trimming took off 5 bases at V and 0 bases at J, with 13 bases between the two ends. Germline V gene data show CDR1 as SEHNR and CDR2 as FQNEAQ (reference sequence). CDR3 sequence reads: CASSPLGGMNTEAFF. The CDR3 bases are TGTGCCAGCAGCCCCCTCGGAGGGATGAACACTGAAGCTTTCTTT. The full variable domain, its missing parts supplied by reference TRBV7-9 and TRBJ1-1, is DTGVSQNPRHKITKRGQNVTFRCDPISEHNRLYWYRQTLGQGPEFLTYFQNEAQLEKSRLLSDRFSAERPKGSFSTLEIQRTEQGDSAMYLCASSPLGGMNTEAFFGQGTRLTVV.

This chain uses TRBV5-4 with TRBJ2-4, with 7 bases that match TRBD1. CDR3 length: 13 amino acids. J gave up 7 bases and V 5 bases, and 6 bases lay outside the gene matches. CDR1 and CDR2 (germline): SGHNT, YYREEE (reference sequence). CDR3 region: CASRTTGVNIQYF. In DNA form, the CDR3 reads TGTGCCAGCAGAACCACAGGGGTGAACATTCAGTACTTC.

The chain carries TRBV6-5 and TRBJ1-1; D is undetermined. V lost 2 bases and J 3 bases, leaving 13 bases between the germline ends. Germline V gene lookup returns CDR1 MNHEY and CDR2 SVGAGI. This CDR3 contains 15 residues. CDR3 coding DNA: TGTGCCAGCAGTTACCTGGACTCGGCGGACACTGAAGCTTTCTTT. Translating gives CASSYLDSADTEAFF.

This clone is a singleton in its sample. The CDR3 nucleotides are TGCAGCGTTGAAGTCAGGACTGTCACCGGGGAGCTGTTTTTT. Translated, it gives CSVEVRTVTGELFF. V usage is TRBV29-1 and J usage is TRBJ2-2; TRBD2 is a possible D gene (5 bases). This CDR3 has 14 amino acids. In germline, CDR1 is SQVTM, CDR2 ANQGSEA. The V end was cut by 1 base, the J end by 4 bases, with 10 bases between.

The genes are TRBV6-1 and TRBJ2-7; 7 bases line up with TRBD2. The CDR3 contains 15 residues. CDR1 and CDR2 from the germline V gene are MNHNS and SASEGT. The V and J ends lost 6 bases and 2 bases, in that order; junction bases with no gene match: 10. The CDR3 spells CASSLPRDYAYEQYF. CDR3 coding DNA: TGTGCCAGCAGCCTACCGCGGGACTATGCCTACGAGCAGTACTTC.

The J gene is TRBJ2-1, the V gene TRBV6-5; a weak D match, TRBD2 (5 bases). The CDR3 is made up of 15 amino acids. V gave up 6 bases and J gave up 1 base, with 13 bases separating them. Germline CDR1 is MNHEY and CDR2 is SVGAGI. CDR3 residues: CASSPGWGSYNEQFF. The CDR3 DNA reads as TGTGCCAGCAGCCCGGGGTGGGGATCCTACAATGAGCAGTTCTTC.

This sequence joins TRBV19 and TRBJ1-4, with TRBD1 matching 12 bases. The CDR3 is 15 residues long. V trimming: 5 bases; J trimming: 7 bases; junction bases outside the gene matches: 5. CDR1 and CDR2 from the germline V gene are LNHDA and SQIVND (reference sequence). CDR3 sequence: CASSPGQGAGEKLFF. Here the CDR3 DNA reads TGTGCCAGTAGTCCGGGACAGGGGGCGGGTGAAAAACTGTTTTTT.

The chain is built from TRBV9 and TRBJ2-7; 8 positions match TRBD2. The germline V gene has CDR1 SGDLS and CDR2 YYNGEE. V trimming: 2 bases; J trimming: 5 bases; junction bases outside the gene matches: 12. This CDR3 region has 16 residues. The CDR3 loop is CASSVAPGRALDEQYF. The CDR3 DNA reads TGTGCCAGCAGCGTCGCACCCGGGAGGGCCTTAGACGAGCAGTACTTC.

This chain uses TRBV7-3 with TRBJ1-1; 7 nucleotides agree with TRBD1. The CDR3 sequence is 13 residues long. Germline CDR1 and CDR2: SGHTA and FQGTGA. With V trimmed by 5 bases and J by 1 base, 1 base remained unmatched. CDR3 residues: CASSRQGNTEAFF. Written as DNA, the CDR3 is TGTGCCAGCAGCCGACAGGGGAACACTGAAGCTTTCTTT. The whole variable domain, remainder taken from reference TRBV7-3 and TRBJ1-1, is GAGVSQTPSNKVTEKGKYVELRCDPISGHTALYWYRQSLGQGPEFLIYFQGTGAADDSGLPNDRFFAVRPEGSVSTLKIQRTERGDSAVYLCASSRQGNTEAFFGQGTRLTVV.

The chain uses TRBV9 and TRBJ2-3; D tentatively fits TRBD1 or TRBD2 (5 bases each). Deletions cut 3 bases from V and 6 bases from J, with 20 bases between. Germline CDR1 and CDR2: SGDLS and YYNGEE. The CDR3 consists of 16 residues. CDR3 nucleotide sequence: TGTGCCAGCAGCGCCCCGAACGGGGCTAGCTGGGATACGCAGTATTTT. Translated, it gives CASSAPNGASWDTQYF.

V gene TRBV4-1 combines with J gene TRBJ2-4; 11 bases are shared with TRBD2. The V gene's germline CDR1 is MGHRA and CDR2 YSYEKL. The CDR3 length is 16 residues. Trimming at V came to 0 bases and at J to 7 bases, leaving 5 bases not matched to a gene. The CDR3 nucleotides read TGCGCCAGCAGCCAAGAACTAGCGGGAGTTGGGAACATTCAGTACTTC. Its protein is CASSQELAGVGNIQYF.

This sequence joins TRBV4-2 and TRBJ1-2, with D unresolved. Trimming left V 0 bases short and J 4 bases short, with 9 bases between. Germline V gene lookup returns CDR1 LGHNA and CDR2 YNFKEQ. There are 14 residues in the CDR3. In nucleotides, the CDR3 is TGTGCCAGCAGCCAAGATCCCGAGAGCTATGGCTACACCTTC. It specifies CASSQDPESYGYTF.

The chain employs TRBV6-5 and TRBJ2-1; 10 bases agree with TRBD2. Per the germline V gene, CDR1 is MNHEY and CDR2 is SVGAGI. The length of the CDR3 is 16 residues. With V trimmed by 4 bases and J by 5 bases, 8 bases remained unmatched. The DNA of the CDR3 is TGTGCCAGCAGTTCCCGATGGACTAGCGGAAACAATGAGCAGTTCTTC. This gives the protein CASSSRWTSGNNEQFF.

V usage is TRBV2 and J usage is TRBJ2-1; no reliable D call. In germline, CDR1 is SNHLY, CDR2 FYNNEI. The V end lost 2 bases, the J end lost 4 bases, and 6 bases lay between the germline ends. The CDR3 has 13 residues. The CDR3 DNA sequence: TGTGCCAGCAGTGAAAACAGTTACAATGAGCAGTTCTTC. Translated: CASSENSYNEQFF.

The V gene is TRBV28, the J gene TRBJ2-7, with D uncertain. The CDR3 is 11 residues long. V shed 3 bases and J shed 6 bases, with 6 bases lying between them. CDR1 is MDHEN, CDR2 SYDVKM, per germline. As DNA, the CDR3 is TGTGCCAGCAGTTTTATGGCCGAGCAGTACTTC. Translating it yields CASSFMAEQYF.

The chain employs TRBV7-9 and TRBJ1-1, with unresolved D. This CDR3 spans 11 amino acids. V lost 1 base, J lost 10 bases, and 7 bases lay in between. Germline V gene lookup returns CDR1 SEHNR and CDR2 FQNEAQ (reference sequence). CDR3 sequence (DNA): TGTGCCAGCAGCTTAGAAGGGTCAGCTTTCTTT. Translation: CASSLEGSAFF.

The chain is built from TRBV30 and TRBJ2-2; TRBD2 might be the D (5 bases). CDR3 size: 12 residues. Germline values: CDR1 GTSNPN, CDR2 SVGIG (reference sequence). Trimming took 0 bases from V and 7 from J, leaving 6 bases between them. DNA of the CDR3: TGTGCCTGGAGTGTACTAGACGGGGAGCTGTTTTTT. This encodes CAWSVLDGELFF.

The V gene is TRBV7-8, the J gene TRBJ2-7; D not certain. The CDR3 is 15 amino acids. The germline V and J ends were trimmed by 0 bases and 0 bases, with 9 bases remaining between them. Germline V gene data show CDR1 as SGHVS and CDR2 as FQNEAQ. The CDR3 loop reads CASSLAPVGSYEQYF. The DNA for the CDR3 is TGTGCCAGCAGCTTAGCGCCAGTGGGCTCCTACGAGCAGTACTTC.

This clone has a single count. The chain carries TRBV9 and TRBJ2-2; TRBD1 or TRBD2 may be the D gene (5 bases each). The CDR3 extends over 16 amino acids. The V and J ends lost 5 bases and 2 bases respectively, with 16 bases between them. The V gene's germline CDR1 is SGDLS and CDR2 YYNGEE. CDR3 sequence reads: CASSLGTGLNTGELFF. CDR3 coding DNA: TGTGCCAGCAGTCTCGGGACGGGCCTAAACACCGGGGAGCTGTTTTTT.

The chain joins TRBV11-2 to TRBJ1-4; the D gene is possibly TRBD1 (5 bases). Trimming took off 2 bases at V and 0 bases at J, with 7 bases between the two ends. Per the germline V gene, CDR1 is SGHAT and CDR2 is FQNNGV. The CDR3 loop spans 15 amino acids. The CDR3 nucleotides are TGTGCCAGCAGCTTACGAGGGGCAACTAATGAAAAACTGTTTTTT. Protein product: CASSLRGATNEKLFF.

In regard to this clone: One junction end does not reproduce the germline sequence, and a read error may be involved. The chain uses TRBV7-7 and TRBJ1-4; D not certain. This CDR3 has 13 amino acids. CDR1 SSHAT and CDR2 FNYEAQ come from the germline V gene (reference sequence). The CDR3 reads CASSLGRGEKLFF. CDR3 nucleotides: TGTGCTAGCAGCTTGGGCAGAGGGGAAAAACTGTTTTTT.

The genes are TRBV19 and TRBJ2-2, with D possibly TRBD1 on 5 matching bases. The ends were cut back, 5 bases at V and 4 bases at J, with 11 bases in the middle. Germline V CDR1 and CDR2: LNHDA, SQIVND (reference sequence). There are 14 residues in the CDR3. CDR3: CASSWQGRTGELFF. CDR3 DNA sequence: TGTGCCAGTAGTTGGCAGGGCCGCACCGGGGAGCTGTTTTTT.

This clone is a singleton in its sample. V and J are TRBV9 and TRBJ2-3; D is unresolved. Germline V gives CDR1 SGDLS, CDR2 YYNGEE. The CDR3 has 14 residues. The germline V and J ends were trimmed by 0 bases and 6 bases, with 11 bases remaining between them. The CDR3 reads CASSVGPSDDTQYF. CDR3 DNA: TGTGCCAGCAGCGTAGGACCTTCCGATGATACGCAGTATTTT.

The CDR3 DNA sequence: TGTGCCAGCAGTAGTGCCTACGAGCAGTACTTC. Translating gives CASSSAYEQYF. The chain carries TRBV6-5 and TRBJ2-7; D call uncertain. This CDR3 has 11 residues. CDR1 is MNHEY, CDR2 SVGAGI, per germline. Trimming pared 5 bases from V and 2 bases from J, leaving 4 bases between.

This clone was observed a handful of times. The chain has TRBV7-3 and TRBJ2-3; 7 bases are shared with TRBD1. From germline, CDR1 is SGHTA and CDR2 FQGTGA. V trimming: 5 bases; J trimming: 1 base; junction bases outside the gene matches: 3. This CDR3 is 14 amino acids long. The CDR3 spells CASSTGQGTDTQYF. DNA for the CDR3: TGTGCCAGCAGCACCGGACAGGGCACAGATACGCAGTATTTT.

V and J are TRBV30 and TRBJ2-4; D is uncertain. Deletions cut 3 bases from V and 2 bases from J, with 11 bases between. Germline lookup yields CDR1 GTSNPN and CDR2 SVGIG (reference sequence). This CDR3 comprises 14 residues. Here the CDR3 reads CAWSPKSPKNIQYF. The DNA of the CDR3 is TGTGCCTGGAGCCCGAAAAGCCCCAAAAACATTCAGTACTTC.

V usage is TRBV14 and J usage is TRBJ2-5, with D hard to call. CDR3 size: 11 residues. The V gene lost 6 bases and the J gene lost 6 bases, with 8 bases spanning the gap. Germline loops: CDR1 SGHDN, CDR2 FVKESK. The CDR3 DNA follows: TGTGCCAGCAGTCAGCACCAGACCCAGTACTTC. Its translation is CASSQHQTQYF.

The chain is built from TRBV5-1 and TRBJ1-6, with D perhaps TRBD1 (5 bases). Germline CDR1 and CDR2: SGHRS and YFSETQ. The CDR3 sequence is 15 residues long. V lost 0 bases and J 7 bases, leaving 11 bases between the germline ends. This CDR3 reads CASSLGGTENSPLHF. The CDR3 DNA reads as TGCGCCAGCAGCTTGGGGGGGACGGAGAATTCACCCCTCCACTTT. The entire variable domain, with the rest obtained from reference TRBV5-1 and TRBJ1-6, is as follows: KAGVTQTPRYLIKTRGQQVTLSCSPISGHRSVSWYQQTPGQGLQFLFEYFSETQRNKGNFPGRFSGRQFSNSRSEMNVSTLELGDSALYLCASSLGGTENSPLHFGNGTRLTVT.

The chain joins TRBV30 to TRBJ2-5; D may be TRBD1 (6 bases). This CDR3 region has 18 residues. V lost 3 bases, J lost 6 bases, and 29 bases lay in between. Germline CDR1 is GTSNPN and CDR2 is SVGIG (reference sequence). DNA for the CDR3: TGTGCCTGGAGACCTCCCCCCTCACAGGGAAGGGGTAGACAGACCCAGTACTTC. Its protein is CAWRPPPSQGRGRQTQYF.

V usage is TRBV2 and J usage is TRBJ2-1; D is possibly TRBD2 (6 bases). CDR3 length equals 14 residues. Deletions cut 8 bases from V and 6 bases from J, with 17 bases between. Germline CDR1 SNHLY, CDR2 FYNNEI. The CDR3 reads CASPRGIAANEQFF. The CDR3 DNA sequence: TGTGCCAGCCCCCGAGGGATAGCGGCCAATGAGCAGTTCTTC.

In its sample, this clone was seen once. The V and J genes are TRBV7-3 and TRBJ1-2; D may be TRBD1 (6 bases). The germline V and J ends were trimmed by 2 bases and 4 bases, with 11 bases remaining between them. Germline V gene lookup returns CDR1 SGHTA and CDR2 FQGTGA. The CDR3 extends over 14 amino acids. CDR3 in amino acids: CASSLDLQGYGYTF. The CDR3 nucleotides read TGTGCCAGCAGCTTAGATCTACAGGGCTATGGCTACACCTTC.